This T cell receptor (beta chain) was identified in a study of blood T cell repertoires in COVID-19. The CDR3 runs to 14 residues. The germline CDR1 and CDR2 sequences are MDHEN and SYDVKM. Trimming at V came to 3 bases and at J to 4 bases, leaving 5 bases not matched to a gene. Original handling: Counts of nucleated cells, estimated from reference gene primer amplification, were obtained. The protocol was immunoSEQ multiplex PCR, while the TCRdb copy is restricted to in-frame clones and leaves out a portion. V and J calls and clone size are as listed in that table; D and trimming were resolved from the DNA. The table lists about 160,000 clones, 92% of them singletons. About this clone: Additional DNA sequences in this sample encode the identical CDR3.

The V call is TRBV28, the J call TRBJ2-7; the match to TRBD1 covers 8 bases. The origin of this receptor is a young man with COVID-19, enrolled during active disease. Sequencing was carried out using peripheral blood. The CDR3 nucleotides are TGTGCCAGCAGTTTCAGGGGGCCCGTTTACGAGCAGTACTTC. It specifies CASSFRGPVYEQYF.